This TCR beta chain was sequenced for a study of T cells in tumors and immune-related adverse events (dated by TCRdb to the early 2020s). This clone is judged medium-sized (0.01 to 0.1%). Its target antigen remains unknown. Nothing much larger sits one base from this clone, and base qualities are not available. Trimmed from V: 7 bases; trimmed from J: 6 bases; junction bases lacking a gene match: 13. The CDR3 covers 17 residues, taking in both the cysteine and the phenylalanine. The only DNA kept is the CDR3, 51 bases in frame from the first base. CDR1 and CDR2, looked up from the germline V gene (reference sequence), are LNHDA and SQIVND. The treatment or condition label on this specimen signifies: nivolumab (PD-1 blockade) given before sampling. The DNeasy Blood and Tissue Kit was used to extract DNA from the formalin-fixed paraffin-embedded specimens. The immunoSEQ assay was used to amplify and sequence the TCR beta locus, producing bulk TCR Vbeta CDR3 data. The authors processed their data as follows. CDR3s were excluded if they were non-productive, were shorter than 7 amino acids, or did not start with C or end with F/W. Analysis was restricted to specimens with at least 1000 reads, and each clonotype was defined at the amino acid level. Clonality was computed as 1 minus Pielou's evenness. To equalize library sizes, abundance-weighted random subsampling with replacement was performed 100 times so that 95% confidence intervals could be reported. Repertoire overlap was quantified with the Morisita overlap index, and the top 40 clones per specimen were checked for overlap with the irAE. This immuneACCESS table, as held by TCRdb, lists in-frame sequences with V and J called but not all clones. Of the missing ones, under half trace to an unresolved V gene in checked studies; the others have no known cause. V, J and clone size are taken as reported in that table, and D and trimming were inferred from the DNA itself. Within this sample are 5,100 or so clones, with approximately 64% of them counted one time only. Approximately 5.2% of the sample rests with the top ten.

Sample: gut tissue, taken from a patient treated with anti-PD-1 therapy. The chain links TRBV19 with TRBJ1-6; 9 of the junction bases match TRBD1. The source is a female donor with metastatic renal cell carcinoma. Here the CDR3 is given as CASNGYPGQGTNSPLHF. The nucleotide sequence is given as TGTGCCAGTAATGGGTACCCGGGACAGGGAACTAATTCACCCCTCCACTTT.